One and the same sample provided the 10 T cell receptor beta chains below, sequenced in a study of T cells in women clearing cervical HPV infection. Data came from immunoSEQ multiplex PCR; TCRdb stores just in-frame clones and leaves some out. The sample has 30,000 or so clones. The sample consisted of blood buffy coat. These receptors were obtained from a woman between 18 and 70 years old with a cervical HPV16 infection that either progressed to CIN3+ or cleared (not recorded which).

The chain's CDR3 is CAWSAGGPYQPQHF. The sequenced CDR3 bases are TGTGCCTGGAGCGCGGGGGGACCCTATCAGCCC. This sequence joins TRBV30 and TRBJ1-5; the D gene is possibly TRBD1 (5 bases). The missing CDR3 end, 3 residues past where the read stops, is filled in from the germline J gene. Trimming stripped 3 bases from V and 5 bases from J, with 14 bases between. Germline CDR1 reads GTSNPN; CDR2 reads SVGIG (reference sequence). The length of the CDR3 is 14 residues.

A word on this clone: Read coverage stops 3 residues before the CDR3 terminus; the germline J gene supplies the remainder. The gene calls are TRBV19 and TRBJ1-4; D perhaps matches TRBD1 (5 bases). V gave up 8 bases and J gave up 8 bases, with 24 bases separating them. The V gene's germline CDR1 is LNHDA and CDR2 SQIVND (reference sequence). This CDR3 contains 16 residues. The CDR3 reads CASSTGGGVGGEKLFF. The sequenced CDR3 bases are TGTGCCAGTTCGACCGGGGGAGGGGTAGGAGGAGAAAAA.

Worth noting for this clone: The sequence runs out 3 residues before the end of the CDR3; the remainder is reconstructed from the germline J gene. This chain uses TRBV20-1 with TRBJ1-4; D is perhaps TRBD1 (5 bases). This CDR3 is 16 amino acids long. Germline CDR1 is DFQATT and CDR2 is SNEGSKA (reference sequence). Deletions cut 0 bases from V and 0 bases from J, with 11 bases between. The sequenced CDR3 bases are TGCAGTGCTAGAGATCCGACAGCGTCAACTAATGAAAAA. This gives the protein CSARDPTASTNEK. The whole CDR3 is CSARDPTASTNEKLFF.

As concerns this clone: The sequence runs out 3 residues before the end of the CDR3; the remainder is reconstructed from the germline J gene. The sample holds other DNA sequences that translate to the same CDR3. The chain has TRBV7-2 and TRBJ2-7; the D gene is possibly TRBD2 (5 bases). Germline V gene sequence: CDR1 SGHTA, CDR2 FQGNSA. This CDR3 has 17 amino acids. V lost 0 bases, J lost 0 bases, and 15 bases lay in between. CDR3 residues: CASSLAYRLANSYEQYF. The part of the CDR3 DNA that was read is TGTGCCAGCAGCTTAGCCTACCGCCTAGCTAACTCCTACGAG.

As regards this clone: The read gets to within 3 residues of the CDR3 end, and the germline J gene fills in the rest. The chain employs TRBV20-1 and TRBJ1-1; weak D call: TRBD1 (6 bases). Trimming left V 6 bases short and J 0 bases short, with 14 bases between. This CDR3 comprises 14 residues. Germline lookup yields CDR1 DFQATT and CDR2 SNEGSKA (reference sequence). The sequenced part of the CDR3 DNA is TGCAGTGCGAGTGCGGGACACTTGAACACTGAA. Residues: CSASAGHLNTE. The complete CDR3 reads CSASAGHLNTEAFF.

About this clone: From the germline J gene comes the end of the CDR3, since the read stops 3 residues before it. V usage is TRBV7-9 and J usage is TRBJ1-1, with TRBD1 matching 9 bases. Germline V lookup: CDR1 SEHNR, CDR2 FQNEAQ (reference sequence). This CDR3 contains 14 residues. V shed 3 bases, J shed 5 bases, and the junction held 4 bases outside the gene matches. The CDR3 sequence: CASSLTGGGTEAFF. CDR3 DNA (partial): TGTGCCAGCAGCTTGACAGGGGGAGGGACTGAA.

Details on this clone: The observed sequence ends 3 residues before the CDR3 terminus, with the missing tail filled in from the germline J gene. V is TRBV7-2 and J is TRBJ1-2; no definite D call. CDR1 and CDR2 from the germline V gene are SGHTA and FQGNSA. The CDR3 covers 13 residues. The CDR3 loop is CASSAPGSYDYTF. The part of the CDR3 DNA that was read is TGTGCCAGCAGCGCCCCAGGTTCATACGAC.

About this clone: From the germline J gene comes the end of the CDR3, since the read stops 3 residues before it. The chain joins TRBV7-9 to TRBJ2-7; the D gene is possibly TRBD1 (6 bases). Germline V gene data show CDR1 as SEHNR and CDR2 as FQNEAQ (reference sequence). The CDR3 runs to 14 residues. V gave up 2 bases and J gave up 0 bases, with 8 bases separating them. CDR3 sequence reads: CASSLRGGSYEQYF. The CDR3 bases that were read are TGTGCCAGCAGCTTAAGAGGGGGCTCCTACGAG.

About this clone: From the germline J gene comes the end of the CDR3, since the read stops 3 residues before it. V and J are TRBV18 and TRBJ1-2; no reliable D call. Trimming removed 3 bases at V and 4 bases at J, with 6 bases between. The germline V gene has CDR1 KGHSH and CDR2 LQKENI. This CDR3 comprises 12 residues. CDR3 bases read: TGTGCCAGCTCACCTGTCAGCTATGGC. This codes for CASSPVSYG. The CDR3 reads in full as CASSPVSYGYTF. Looking up the rest from reference TRBV18 and TRBJ1-2 gives the full variable domain: NAGVMQNPRHLVRRRGQEARLRCSPMKGHSHVYWYRQLPEEGLKFMVYLQKENIIDESGMPKERFSAEFPKEGPSILRIQQVVRGDSAAYFCASSPVSYGYTFGSGTRLTVV.

Details on this clone: The observed sequence ends 3 residues before the CDR3 terminus, with the missing tail filled in from the germline J gene. V and J are TRBV30 and TRBJ2-7; 10 bases agree with TRBD1. The CDR3 extends over 14 amino acids. Germline V gives CDR1 GTSNPN, CDR2 SVGIG (reference sequence). V lost 1 base to trimming and J lost 3 bases; unmatched junction nucleotides: 3. The DNA read from the CDR3 is TGTGCCTGGAGTGGGGACAGGGGCCTCTACGAG. It specifies CAWSGDRGLYE. The full CDR3 is CAWSGDRGLYEQYF.